This is a list of T cell receptor beta chains from one sample in a study of cytomegalovirus exposure and HLA in healthy donors. The assay was immunoSEQ multiplex PCR, and TCRdb's table has in-frame clones only and misses some. The sample includes 150,000 or so clones, roughly 82% of them seen just once. Sequenced: PBMCs. These receptors all stem from a male donor in good health and CMV-seropositive. Both conserved end residues are part of each CDR3. A D gene is named only where the DNA matches it firmly.

V gene	CDR3 length	J gene	D gene	CDR3 protein
TRBV2	16	TRBJ1-6	TRBD1	CASSEPQGAYASPLHF
TRBV5-1	17	TRBJ1-1	TRBD1	CASSPGGQGIFGTEAFF
TRBV7-3	15	TRBJ2-2	.	CASSLQPGNTGELFF
TRBV13	13	TRBJ1-1	.	CASSLQGVTEAFF
TRBV5-1	14	TRBJ1-5	.	CASSSGLFGQPQHF
TRBV15	13	TRBJ2-7	.	CATSRDFTYEQYF
TRBV9	15	.	TRBD1	CASSGTGGVVDEQYF
TRBV5-1	16	TRBJ2-1	TRBD1	CASSYWDSREGNEQFF
TRBV4-1	15	TRBJ1-5	.	CASSTFGGSNQPQHF
TRBV10-3	15	TRBJ2-2	TRBD2	CAISEGTSHAGELFF
TRBV5-6	14	TRBJ1-2	.	CASRGGGNLYGYTF
TRBV5-6	13	TRBJ2-5	.	CASFRGVEETQYF
TRBV28	15	TRBJ1-2	.	CASSPPTYRTDGYTF
TRBV6-1	15	TRBJ2-5	TRBD2	CASRLSGGPLETQYF
TRBV5-1	15	TRBJ2-7	.	CASSLAPGSSYEQYF